This T cell receptor (beta chain) was sequenced during a study of OX40 agonist ivuxolimab in advanced cancers. Study as a whole: Age averaged approximately 60 years (range about 20 to 79), and more than 80% were male. Patients achieving partial responses numbered three: one hepatocellular carcinoma case and two cutaneous melanoma cases. Study-wide points: Expansion of clones was among the lowest in partial responders at 0.1-3.0 mg/kg. Relative to CD4+ cells, CD8+ T cells on average had more expanded clones.

Trimming took off 8 bases at V and 4 bases at J, with 14 bases between the two ends. The CDR3 totals 13 residues. Germline V lookup: CDR1 MNHEY, CDR2 SVGAGI. The method was immunoSEQ multiplex PCR; TCRdb's version includes in-frame clones alone and lacks a portion of them. The repertoire holds 60,000 to 75,000 clones, with about four fifths as singletons. Details on this clone: What it binds is not known.

The rearrangement uses TRBV6-5 and TRBJ2-5; D is undetermined. The TCR sequence derives from an adult with an advanced solid tumor such as melanoma, head and neck, liver or kidney cancer. Sequencing used CD4+ or CD8+ T cells sorted from blood, obtained in a trial of the OX40 agonist ivuxolimab. CDR3 in amino acids: CASLGGWTETQYF. The DNA of the CDR3 is TGTGCCAGCCTGGGTGGTTGGACAGAGACCCAGTACTTC.